Listed here is a single T cell receptor (beta chain). Its antigen is not identified. The PCR employed 60 Vbeta primers together with 13 Jbeta primers. In the original analysis: Around 76 million unique TCR beta chains, roughly 11 million shared, were counted in a later analysis. Here immunoSEQ multiplex PCR was the method, and the copy in TCRdb shows in-frame clones only, minus some. The DNA gave D and trimming, while V, J and clone size come from that table. In total, the table holds 80,000 or so clones. The germline V gene encodes CDR1 SGHDT and CDR2 YYEEEE. V was clipped by 5 bases and J by 1 base, with 7 bases between them. This CDR3 has 13 residues. The data were taken from a study of cytomegalovirus exposure and HLA in healthy donors. Notes on the study in general: Most CMV-associated TCR beta chains appeared HLA-restricted in a later analysis.

The sample comprised PBMCs. The TCR was taken from a woman under 40 in good health and CMV-seronegative. The chain has TRBV5-6 and TRBJ2-1; D is undetermined. The CDR3 spells CASSQQSYNEQFF. CDR3 nucleotides: TGTGCCAGCAGTCAACAGTCCTACAATGAGCAGTTCTTC.